Following are 23 T cell receptor beta chains from one sample sequenced in a study of T cell repertoires in cytomegalovirus infection. TCRdb reprocessed the reads with MiXCR, giving one entry per CDR3 protein. The sample contains just over 450,000 distinct CDR3 sequences, roughly 43% of which appear only once. These TCRs' antigens remain unknown. The input for sequencing was cultured PBMCs, taken from culture after CMV antigen stimulation. These receptors all come from a human donor in good health (CMV status not recorded). Some clones in this sample may be carry-over from other donors' samples.

This clonotype was seen more than once but under ten times. This chain connects TRBV28 to TRBJ1-1; no definite D call. V was pared by 3 bases and J by 3 bases, with 14 bases between. Germline V CDR1 and CDR2: MDHEN, SYDVKM. The CDR3 is made up of 15 amino acids. CDR3 protein: CASSLGWGPHTEAFF. The DNA for the CDR3 is TGTGCCAGCAGTTTGGGTTGGGGTCCCCACACTGAAGCTTTCTTT.

The chain is built from TRBV20-1 and TRBJ2-3, with D uncertain. Germline CDR1 DFQATT, CDR2 SNEGSKA (reference sequence). The CDR3 consists of 16 residues. The V and J ends lost 0 bases and 4 bases respectively, with 17 bases between them. The CDR3 region has the DNA TGCAGTGCTAGAGATACGACGGGCAGAGGTGCAGATACGCAGTATTTT. Its translation: CSARDTTGRGADTQYF.

The V gene is TRBV28, the J gene TRBJ2-2; D ambiguous. Trimming took off 1 base at V and 3 bases at J, with 15 bases between the two ends. Germline V gives CDR1 MDHEN, CDR2 SYDVKM. This CDR3 is 17 amino acids long. The CDR3 protein is CASSLLLTNRDTGELFF. The CDR3 bases are TGTGCCAGCAGTTTATTATTAACCAACCGGGACACCGGGGAGCTGTTTTTT. Full variable domain (remainder filled in from reference TRBV28 and TRBJ2-2): DVKVTQSSRYLVKRTGEKVFLECVQDMDHENMFWYRQDPGLGLRLIYFSYDVKMKEKGDIPEGYSVSREKKERFSLILESASTNQTSMYLCASSLLLTNRDTGELFFGEGSRLTVL.

This clonotype was detected a few times. The chain links TRBV4-3 to TRBJ2-7, with 8 bases fitting TRBD2. Germline V CDR1 and CDR2: LGHNA, YSLEER. This CDR3 spans 17 amino acids. Trimming removed 2 bases from V and 7 bases from J; junction bases left unmatched: 16. The CDR3 region has the DNA TGCGCCAGCAGCCAAACGGCGGCGGGAGGCCCCACCGGGGAGCAGTACTTC. It is translated as CASSQTAAGGPTGEQYF.

There are a few counts of this clonotype. This chain links TRBV6-1 with TRBJ2-1; D call uncertain. The CDR3 has 12 residues. The V gene lost 2 bases and the J gene lost 7 bases, with 6 bases spanning the gap. CDR1 and CDR2 (germline): MNHNS, SASEGT. CDR3 protein: CASSERPNEQFF. DNA of the CDR3: TGTGCCAGCAGTGAACGACCTAATGAGCAGTTCTTC.

This chain links TRBV6-1 with TRBJ2-1, with 10 positions matching TRBD1. The CDR3 has 17 amino acids. Germline V gene data show CDR1 as MNHNS and CDR2 as SASEGT. V shed 6 bases and J 3 bases; nucleotides not matched to a gene: 11. The CDR3 nucleotides read TGTGCCAGCAGCCGGGACAGGGGCCCCGCGGTCTACAATGAGCAGTTCTTC. This codes for CASSRDRGPAVYNEQFF.

This clonotype was detected only a few times. The rearrangement uses TRBV20-1 and TRBJ1-1; D is undetermined. The CDR3 covers 14 residues. The germline V and J ends were trimmed by 0 bases and 6 bases, with 14 bases remaining between them. Germline CDR1 and CDR2: DFQATT and SNEGSKA (reference sequence). CDR3 nucleotides: TGCAGTGCTAGAGATCCGGGCGGTTCGCCTGAAGCTTTCTTT. Translating it yields CSARDPGGSPEAFF.

In this sample, this clonotype turned up once. The chain has TRBV7-4 and TRBJ2-2, with 8 nucleotides matching TRBD1. Per germline, CDR1 SGHVT and CDR2 SQSDAQ. The CDR3 contains 16 residues. V was clipped by 6 bases and J by 6 bases; unmatched bases: 12. The CDR3 is CASRRTGPSIPGELFF. Written as DNA, the CDR3 is TGTGCCAGCAGACGGACAGGGCCGAGTATACCCGGGGAGCTGTTTTTT.

This chain joins TRBV10-3 and TRBJ2-7; D might be TRBD1 or TRBD2, each matching 5 bases. Looked up from germline, CDR1 is ENHRY and CDR2 is SYGVKD. The CDR3 is 14 residues long. V gave up 2 bases and J gave up 3 bases, with 11 bases separating them. The CDR3 reads CAISERGTSYEQYF. In DNA, the CDR3 is TGTGCCATCAGTGAGAGGGGCACTAGCTACGAGCAGTACTTC.

The gene calls are TRBV7-2 and TRBJ1-5, with unresolved D. Germline-derived CDR1 and CDR2 are SGHTA and FQGNSA. V was shortened by 5 bases and J by 3 bases, with 14 bases between the two germline ends. The CDR3 consists of 15 residues. CDR3 in amino acids: CASSTDATFNQPQHF. DNA of the CDR3: TGTGCCAGCAGCACCGACGCAACCTTCAATCAGCCCCAGCATTTT.

The chain uses TRBV19 and TRBJ1-5; 8 nucleotides match TRBD1. There are 15 residues in the CDR3. Unmatched junction bases numbered 9, after V lost 5 bases and J lost 6 bases. Germline V CDR1 and CDR2: LNHDA, SQIVND (reference sequence). The DNA of the CDR3 is TGTGCCAGTAGTTCGAGGGGACAGGCGGTTCAGCCCCAGCATTTT. Translating gives CASSSRGQAVQPQHF.

The chain links TRBV10-3 to TRBJ2-1, with D tentatively TRBD1 (6 bases). The CDR3 is 16 residues long. The germline V gene encodes CDR1 ENHRY and CDR2 SYGVKD. The V gene lost 2 bases and the J gene lost 6 bases, with 17 bases spanning the gap. For the CDR3, the DNA is TGTGCCATCAGTGAGGGTTTCAGGGGAACTGGCAATGAGCAGTTCTTC. This encodes CAISEGFRGTGNEQFF.

The chain is built from TRBV20-1 and TRBJ1-5; possibly TRBD1 for D (6 bases). Trimming shortened V by 2 bases and J by 6 bases, and 26 bases separated the two germline ends. The CDR3 is 18 residues long. The germline gives CDR1 DFQATT, CDR2 SNEGSKA (reference sequence). CDR3: CSARRPGLRQVGGQPQHF. The CDR3 DNA reads TGCAGTGCTAGACGACCCGGCCTCCGACAGGTCGGGGGTCAGCCCCAGCATTTT.

This clonotype was detected only a few times. The CDR3 region has the DNA TGTGCCAGCAGTAATATCCTTTATGGCTACACCTTC. Translated: CASSNILYGYTF. This sequence joins TRBV12-3 or TRBV12-4 and TRBJ1-2; no firm D call. There are 12 residues in the CDR3. Trimming removed 5 bases at V and 5 bases at J, with 9 bases between.

The V call is TRBV7-2, the J call TRBJ2-1, with 11 bases lining up with TRBD1. The V gene end was trimmed by 5 bases and the J gene end by 4 bases; junction bases not matched to a gene: 7. CDR1 SGHTA and CDR2 FQGNSA come from the germline V gene. This CDR3 comprises 16 residues. The CDR3 DNA sequence: TGTGCCAGCAGCGGGGGCGGGACAGGGGGATACAATGAGCAGTTCTTC. Encoded protein: CASSGGGTGGYNEQFF.

The V gene is TRBV4-3, the J gene TRBJ1-2; unclear D gene. Trimming pared 2 bases from V and 3 bases from J, leaving 10 bases between. The CDR3 length is 14 residues. In germline, CDR1 is LGHNA, CDR2 YSLEER. The CDR3 loop is CASSQLNSDYGYTF. The CDR3 DNA sequence: TGCGCCAGCAGCCAATTAAACAGTGACTATGGCTACACCTTC.

The chain couples TRBV20-1 to TRBJ2-1; 9 nucleotides align to TRBD1. Trimming removed 1 base from V and 1 base from J; junction bases left unmatched: 5. This CDR3 is built from 16 residues. Germline-derived CDR1 and CDR2 are DFQATT and SNEGSKA (reference sequence). CDR3 residues: CSARGLQGASYNEQFF. The CDR3 DNA follows: TGCAGTGCTAGAGGACTACAGGGGGCATCCTACAATGAGCAGTTCTTC.

V gene TRBV27 combines with J gene TRBJ1-5, with TRBD1 matching over 8 bases. This CDR3 has 13 residues. The V segment lost 10 bases and the J segment 5 bases; nucleotides outside the gene matches: 7. Germline V gene sequence: CDR1 MNHEY, CDR2 SMNVEV (reference sequence). The CDR3 protein is CATGQGPYQPQHF. CDR3 bases: TGTGCCACCGGACAGGGACCCTATCAGCCCCAGCATTTT.

This clonotype was counted many times. This sequence joins TRBV12-3 or TRBV12-4 and TRBJ1-5, with 7 bases fitting TRBD1. V lost 3 bases, J lost 0 bases, and 14 bases stayed unmatched. The CDR3 length is 19 residues. The CDR3 spells CASSFGTETFYYSNQPQHF. CDR3 nucleotides: TGTGCCAGCAGTTTTGGGACAGAAACCTTCTACTATAGCAATCAGCCCCAGCATTTT.

The V call is TRBV20-1, the J call TRBJ2-7, with 8 bases aligning to TRBD1. With 3 bases clipped from V and 2 bases from J, the junction kept 3 bases outside the gene matches. The CDR3 sequence is 13 residues long. In germline, CDR1 is DFQATT, CDR2 SNEGSKA (reference sequence). The CDR3 DNA is TGCAGTGCTAGGACAGGGGCTACCTACGAGCAGTACTTC. This codes for CSARTGATYEQYF.

This clonotype has just a few counts. The V and J genes are TRBV11-2 and TRBJ2-7; D gene ambiguous. The V end lost 5 bases, the J end lost 5 bases, and 16 bases lay between the germline ends. Germline V gives CDR1 SGHAT, CDR2 FQNNGV. The CDR3 covers 14 residues. The CDR3 bases are TGTGCCAGCAGCAGGTCGGGCCAGAGCCACGAGCAGTACTTC. This translates into CASSRSGQSHEQYF.

The CDR3 DNA reads as TGTGCCAGCAGTTTTGGGGTTAGCCACCCGACGCAGTTCTTC. This gives the protein CASSFGVSHPTQFF. J is TRBJ2-1 and V is TRBV27; D not resolved. The length of the CDR3 is 14 residues. Germline V gene lookup returns CDR1 MNHEY and CDR2 SMNVEV (reference sequence). V lost 3 bases and J lost 12, with 18 bases in between.

This clonotype was counted a few times. The V call is TRBV7-6, the J call TRBJ2-1; 7 positions agree with TRBD2. From germline, CDR1 is SGHVS and CDR2 FNYEAQ. After removal of 2 bases from V and 8 bases from J, the junction contained 6 bases not matched to a gene. The CDR3 consists of 14 residues. The CDR3 loop reads CASSLTGGWDEQFF. CDR3 sequence (DNA): TGTGCCAGCAGCTTAACGGGGGGATGGGATGAGCAGTTCTTC.